This T cell receptor (beta chain) was recorded in a study of T cells in Graves' hyperthyroidism and ophthalmopathy. Germline values: CDR1 SQVTM, CDR2 ANQGSEA. The CDR3 extends over 11 amino acids. With 6 bases removed from V and 4 bases from J, the gap between germline ends came to 10 bases. This clonotype was seen only a few times. Its antigen is not identified. Diagnoses were made from clinical symptoms, serum measures (thyroxine and TRAb), thyroid ultrasound and orbital computed tomography. TCR beta CDR3 sequences were amplified from RNA transcripts. The HTBI primer set drove a first-round RT-PCR of the TCR CDR3. Each CDR3 protein gets one entry after TCRdb re-called the multiplex PCR reads with MiXCR. This sample carries about 840,000 distinct CDR3 sequences, around 39% of them seen once, and the ten largest clones take 8.9%. Study-wide points: Stable hyperthyroidism was separated from ophthalmopathy by a model based on 13 V-J features.

The chain uses TRBV29-1 and TRBJ2-7; perhaps TRBD2 as D (5 bases). The origin of this receptor is a man aged 18 to 30 with Graves' hyperthyroidism. The sample taken for sequencing was blood. CDR3 region: CSVSRGYEQYF. The CDR3 nucleotides are TGCAGCGTCTCACGGGGTTACGAGCAGTACTTC.